The text below deals with one T cell receptor (beta chain). Its antigen is unidentified. This specimen belongs to a study of T cell responses to AZD1222 COVID-19 vaccine. This CDR3 contains 12 residues. V lost 1 base to trimming and J lost 7 bases, with 7 bases between them. CDR1 and CDR2 from the germline V gene are SGHVS and FQNEAQ. The study, taken as a whole, reports: Only a handful of AZD1222 recipients, roughly six in all, had baseline seropositivity. Unmutated variant regions reportedly attract nearly half of all spike-specific TCRs.

Profiling relied on immunoSEQ multiplex PCR, and the TCRdb table lists in-frame clones only, not all of them. The sample lists about 130,000 clones; about nine tenths were seen once. The specimen comprised peripheral blood, sampled on day 0 of AZD1222 vaccination. The chain joins TRBV7-8 to TRBJ1-2; no reliable D call. This sequence was found in an adult in good health. For the CDR3, the DNA is TGTGCCAGCAGCTTAGTCAGCGGTGGCTACACCTTC. This encodes CASSLVSGGYTF. Using reference TRBV7-8 and TRBJ1-2 for the parts outside the CDR3, the full variable domain is GAGVSQSPRYKVAKRGQDVALRCDPISGHVSLFWYQQALGQGPEFLTYFQNEAQLDKSGLPSDRFFAERPEGSVSTLKIQRTQQEDSAVYLCASSLVSGGYTFGSGTRLTVV.